The sequence of this TCR beta chain was determined in a study of neoadjuvant anti-PD-1 for oral cavity cancer. Generated by immunoSEQ multiplex PCR, the TCRdb table keeps only in-frame clones and is missing some. The sample carries about 14,000 clones, around 75% recorded once. Stage II-IVA oral cavity squamous cell carcinoma was new and untreated by systemic or radiation therapy. The length of the CDR3 is 14 residues. Germline V gene data show CDR1 as SGHVS and CDR2 as FNYEAQ. V gave up 5 bases and J gave up 7 bases; unmatched junction bases: 7. The clonotype comes from a person aged 40-85 years with oral cavity squamous cell carcinoma. J is TRBJ2-7 and V is TRBV7-6; 11 nucleotides line up with TRBD1. The sample in question was PBMCs, obtained before nivolumab (anti-PD-1) treatment. In DNA form, the CDR3 reads TGTGCCAGCAGCCTTGGACAGGGGGCGGAGGAGCAGTACTTC. Protein sequence: CASSLGQGAEEQYF.